This passage covers 5 T cell receptor beta chains from one sample sequenced in a study of prognosis after radiotherapy for stage I lung cancer. From genomic DNA, two-round multiplex PCR was used to amplify TCR beta CDR3. Initially, in first-round PCR, primers specific to each TRBV and TRBJ gene were used. TCRdb re-called the multiplex PCR reads with MiXCR, one entry per CDR3 protein. The data show about 22,000 distinct CDR3 sequences, about 46% seen once. Sequences were derived from PBMCs, sampled before or after stereotactic body radiation therapy (not recorded which). These receptors came from a donor aged 50 or older with non-small cell lung cancer.

Concerning this clonotype: A far larger clone differs by one base, so this is likely a read error. The chain carries TRBV6-5 and TRBJ1-2; D remains ambiguous. Trimming shortened V by 7 bases and J by 6 bases, and 18 bases separated the two germline ends. The CDR3 has 14 amino acids. Looked up from germline, CDR1 is MNHEY and CDR2 is SVGAGI. The CDR3 DNA sequence: TGTGCCAGCATCAAAGCCTCGGTGGCGAATGGCTACACCTTC. Protein product: CASIKASVANGYTF.

For this clonotype: The junction differs from germline at one of its ends, possibly a read error. The gene calls are TRBV13 and TRBJ2-7, with D unresolved. Germline CDR1 reads PRHDT; CDR2 reads FYEKMQ (reference sequence). CDR3 length equals 13 residues. The CDR3 loop is CAISSLASYDQYF. The CDR3, as DNA: TGTGCCATCAGCTCGTTGGCCTCCTACGATCAGTACTTC.

V usage is TRBV11-2 and J usage is TRBJ2-1; D is perhaps TRBD1 or TRBD2 (5 bases each). CDR3 length: 14 amino acids. Germline CDR1 SGHAT, CDR2 FQNNGV. V lost 4 bases and J lost 7, with 14 bases in between. The CDR3 DNA reads TGTGCCAGCAGCTCCCGCCGGGGCCGGAATGAGCAGTTCTTC. It yields the protein CASSSRRGRNEQFF. Full variable domain (missing parts from reference TRBV11-2 and TRBJ2-1): EAGVAQSPRYKIIEKRQSVAFWCNPISGHATLYWYQQILGQGPKLLIQFQNNGVVDDSQLPKDRFSAERLKGVDSTLKIQPAKLEDSAVYLCASSSRRGRNEQFFGPGTRLTVL.

This clonotype was seen many times. The chain links TRBV19 to TRBJ1-4; 7 nucleotides agree with TRBD1. The CDR3 loop spans 16 amino acids. The V gene end was trimmed by 1 base and the J gene end by 8 bases; junction bases not matched to a gene: 10. Germline CDR1 and CDR2: LNHDA and SQIVND (reference sequence). CDR3 nucleotide sequence: TGTGCCAGTAGTATAGTTTTAGGGACAGAGGAAGAAAAACTGTTTTTT. It translates to CASSIVLGTEEEKLFF.

The chain joins TRBV19 to TRBJ1-1, with TRBD1 identical over 10 bases. Germline lookup yields CDR1 LNHDA and CDR2 SQIVND (reference sequence). The CDR3 sequence is 15 residues long. V lost 7 bases, J lost 4 bases, and 9 bases stayed unmatched. For the CDR3, the DNA is TGTGCCAGTATCCGGGACAGGGGAATCGTCACTGAAGCTTTCTTT. Translation gives CASIRDRGIVTEAFF.